The 7 T cell receptor beta chains below all came from one sample that was sequenced in a study of blood T cell repertoires in COVID-19. TCRdb's table, derived via immunoSEQ multiplex PCR, lists solely in-frame clones and lacks some. Here the sample spans about 140,000 clones, 77% being singletons. Sequenced sample: peripheral blood. The source of these receptors is a woman aged 45-65 years with active or convalescent COVID-19.

CDR3 loop: CASSTRGGATAYEQYF. The CDR3 nucleotides are TGTGCCAGTAGTACCCGGGGGGGGGCCACCGCCTACGAGCAGTACTTC. This chain uses TRBV19 with TRBJ2-7, with 8 bases that match TRBD2. Looked up from germline, CDR1 is LNHDA and CDR2 is SQIVND (reference sequence). The J segment lost 2 bases and the V segment lost 4 bases, leaving 10 bases of the junction unmatched. The CDR3 has 16 amino acids.

The chain carries TRBV19 and TRBJ2-1, with 10 bases matching TRBD1. Germline V gene data show CDR1 as LNHDA and CDR2 as SQIVND (reference sequence). CDR3 size: 16 residues. V lost 6 bases to trimming and J lost 8 bases; unmatched junction nucleotides: 13. The CDR3 DNA sequence: TGTGCCAGTAGGCACCGACAGGGGGCGAAGGTCGATGAGCAGTTCTTC. Its translation is CASRHRQGAKVDEQFF.

The V call is TRBV4-3, the J call TRBJ2-7; TRBD2 is a possible D gene (6 bases). Trimming pared 4 bases from V and 7 bases from J, leaving 17 bases between. Germline CDR1 LGHNA, CDR2 YSLEER. The CDR3 runs to 14 residues. CDR3 DNA: TGCGCCAGCAGCCCGGGGGTGGGAGGACGTGAGCAGTACTTC. It yields the protein CASSPGVGGREQYF.

This clone was counted a single time. This chain links TRBV6-5 with TRBJ1-1, with a weak D call TRBD1 (5 bases). The length of the CDR3 is 14 residues. The ends were cut back, 6 bases at V and 1 base at J, with 12 bases in the middle. Germline CDR1 is MNHEY and CDR2 is SVGAGI. The DNA for the CDR3 is TGTGCCAGCAGCCCAGTGGGGGGGAACACTGAAGCTTTCTTT. Protein: CASSPVGGNTEAFF.

In its sample, this clone was seen once. The genes are TRBV28 and TRBJ2-5; D possibly corresponds to TRBD1 (6 bases). The CDR3 extends over 15 amino acids. In germline, CDR1 is MDHEN, CDR2 SYDVKM. V was shortened by 4 bases and J by 7 bases, with 19 bases between the two germline ends. CDR3 DNA sequence: TGTGCCAGCAGTTGGGACAATTACTCGCTTGGGACCCAGTACTTC. Amino acid sequence: CASSWDNYSLGTQYF.

This sequence joins TRBV20-1 and TRBJ2-6, with 8 positions matching TRBD1. From germline, CDR1 is DFQATT and CDR2 SNEGSKA (reference sequence). CDR3 size: 17 residues. The trim removed 3 bases at V and 1 base at J, leaving 8 bases unmatched. CDR3 sequence (DNA): TGCAGTGCTAGTGGGGACAGGTTCATATCTGGGGCCAACGTCCTGACTTTC. Its protein product is CSASGDRFISGANVLTF.

The chain employs TRBV27 and TRBJ2-6; 10 positions match TRBD1. J lost 2 bases, V lost 6 bases, and 7 bases had no gene match. This CDR3 comprises 17 residues. Germline V lookup: CDR1 MNHEY, CDR2 SMNVEV (reference sequence). CDR3 region: CASRMTGGLAGANVLTF. For the CDR3, the DNA is TGTGCCAGCAGGATGACAGGGGGCCTAGCTGGGGCCAACGTCCTGACTTTC.